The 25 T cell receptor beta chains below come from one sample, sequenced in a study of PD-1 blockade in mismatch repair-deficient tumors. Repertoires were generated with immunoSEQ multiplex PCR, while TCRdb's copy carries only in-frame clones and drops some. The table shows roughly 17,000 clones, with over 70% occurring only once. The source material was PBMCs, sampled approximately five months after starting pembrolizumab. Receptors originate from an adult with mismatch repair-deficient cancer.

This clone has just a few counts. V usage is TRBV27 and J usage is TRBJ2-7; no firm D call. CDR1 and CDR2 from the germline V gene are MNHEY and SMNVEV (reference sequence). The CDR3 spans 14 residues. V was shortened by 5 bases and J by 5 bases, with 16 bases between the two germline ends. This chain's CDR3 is CASSLNPFSHEQYF. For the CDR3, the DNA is TGTGCCAGCAGTCTAAATCCCTTTAGCCACGAGCAGTACTTC.

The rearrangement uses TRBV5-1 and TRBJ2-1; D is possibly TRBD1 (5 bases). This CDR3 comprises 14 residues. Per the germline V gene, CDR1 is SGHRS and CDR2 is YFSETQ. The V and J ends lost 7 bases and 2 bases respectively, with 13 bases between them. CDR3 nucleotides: TGCGCCAGCGCCGTACAGACAGCCTACAATGAGCAGTTCTTC. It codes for CASAVQTAYNEQFF.

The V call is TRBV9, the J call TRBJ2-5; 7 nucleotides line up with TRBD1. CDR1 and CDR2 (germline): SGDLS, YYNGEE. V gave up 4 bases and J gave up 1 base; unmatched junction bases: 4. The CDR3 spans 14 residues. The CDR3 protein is CASSPGDSQETQYF. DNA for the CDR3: TGTGCCAGCAGCCCCGGGGACAGCCAAGAGACCCAGTACTTC.

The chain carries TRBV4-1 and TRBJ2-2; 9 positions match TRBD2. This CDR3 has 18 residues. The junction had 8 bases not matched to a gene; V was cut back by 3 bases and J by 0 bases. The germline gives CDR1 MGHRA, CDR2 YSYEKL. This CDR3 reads CASSHPRTSVANTGELFF. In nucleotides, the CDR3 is TGCGCCAGCAGCCACCCCCGGACTAGCGTGGCGAACACCGGGGAGCTGTTTTTT.

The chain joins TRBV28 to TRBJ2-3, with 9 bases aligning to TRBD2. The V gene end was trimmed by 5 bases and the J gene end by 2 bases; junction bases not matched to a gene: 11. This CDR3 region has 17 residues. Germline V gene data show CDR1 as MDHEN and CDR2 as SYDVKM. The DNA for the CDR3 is TGTGCCAGCAGTCCCTCACTAGCGGGCACTCTCACAGATACGCAGTATTTT. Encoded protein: CASSPSLAGTLTDTQYF.

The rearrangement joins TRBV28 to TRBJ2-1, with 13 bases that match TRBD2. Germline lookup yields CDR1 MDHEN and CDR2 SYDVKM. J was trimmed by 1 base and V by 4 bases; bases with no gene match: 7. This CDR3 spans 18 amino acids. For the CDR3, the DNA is TGTGCCAGCAGTTCCCGGACTAGCGGGAGAGTTTCCTACAATGAGCAGTTCTTC. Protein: CASSSRTSGRVSYNEQFF.

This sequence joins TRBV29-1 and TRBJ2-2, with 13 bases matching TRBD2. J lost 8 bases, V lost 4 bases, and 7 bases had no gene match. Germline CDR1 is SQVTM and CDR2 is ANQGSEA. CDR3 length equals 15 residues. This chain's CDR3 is CSVGTSGRNSGELFF. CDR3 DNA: TGCAGCGTTGGGACTAGCGGGAGAAATTCAGGGGAGCTGTTTTTT.

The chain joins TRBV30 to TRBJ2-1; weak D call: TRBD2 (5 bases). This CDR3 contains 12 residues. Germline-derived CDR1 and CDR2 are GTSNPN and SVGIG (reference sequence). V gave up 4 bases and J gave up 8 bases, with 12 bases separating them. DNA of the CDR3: TGTGCCTGGATTTCTGGCGGGTATGAGCAGTTCTTC. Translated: CAWISGGYEQFF.

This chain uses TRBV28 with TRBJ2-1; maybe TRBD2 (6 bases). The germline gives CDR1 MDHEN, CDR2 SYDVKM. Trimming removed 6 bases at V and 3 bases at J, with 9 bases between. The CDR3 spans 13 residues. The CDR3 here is CASSGGIYNEQFF. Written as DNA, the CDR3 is TGTGCCAGCAGCGGAGGGATCTACAATGAGCAGTTCTTC. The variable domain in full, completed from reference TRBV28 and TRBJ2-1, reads DVKVTQSSRYLVKRTGEKVFLECVQDMDHENMFWYRQDPGLGLRLIYFSYDVKMKEKGDIPEGYSVSREKKERFSLILESASTNQTSMYLCASSGGIYNEQFFGPGTRLTVL.

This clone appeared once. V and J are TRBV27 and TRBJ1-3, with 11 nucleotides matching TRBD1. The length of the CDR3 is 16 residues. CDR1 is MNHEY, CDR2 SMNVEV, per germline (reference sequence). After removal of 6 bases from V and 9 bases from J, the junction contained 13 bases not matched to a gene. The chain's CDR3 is CASSLNGGQGATTIYF. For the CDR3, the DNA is TGTGCCAGCAGCTTGAACGGAGGACAGGGGGCAACCACCATATATTTT.

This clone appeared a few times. CDR3 DNA sequence: TGCAGCCCGACAGGGGGGAACTCCTACGAGCAGTACTTC. It translates to CSPTGGNSYEQYF. The rearrangement uses TRBV29-1 and TRBJ2-7; 9 nucleotides match TRBD1. V gave up 8 bases and J gave up 0 bases; unmatched junction bases: 5. Germline V gene lookup returns CDR1 SQVTM and CDR2 ANQGSEA. CDR3 length: 13 amino acids.

The CDR3 sequence: CATSRPGHSLTNEKLFF. The CDR3 DNA follows: TGTGCCACCAGCAGACCCGGACACAGTCTAACTAATGAAAAACTGTTTTTT. The gene calls are TRBV15 and TRBJ1-4; perhaps TRBD1 as D (5 bases). Trimming removed 2 bases from V and 1 base from J, with 14 bases in between. The CDR3 contains 17 residues. The germline gives CDR1 LNHNV, CDR2 YYDKDF (reference sequence).

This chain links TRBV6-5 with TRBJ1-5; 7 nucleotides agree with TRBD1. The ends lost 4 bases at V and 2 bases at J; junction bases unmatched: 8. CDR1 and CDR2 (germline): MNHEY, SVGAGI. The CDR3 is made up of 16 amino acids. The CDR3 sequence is CASSSTGANGNQPQHF. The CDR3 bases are TGTGCCAGCAGTTCCACAGGGGCTAACGGCAATCAGCCCCAGCATTTT.

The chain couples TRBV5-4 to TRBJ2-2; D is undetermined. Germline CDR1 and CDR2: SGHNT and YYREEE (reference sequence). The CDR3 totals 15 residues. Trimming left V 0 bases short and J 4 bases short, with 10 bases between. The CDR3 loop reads CASSLAAKSTGELFF. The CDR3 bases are TGTGCCAGCAGCTTGGCAGCGAAAAGCACCGGGGAGCTGTTTTTT.

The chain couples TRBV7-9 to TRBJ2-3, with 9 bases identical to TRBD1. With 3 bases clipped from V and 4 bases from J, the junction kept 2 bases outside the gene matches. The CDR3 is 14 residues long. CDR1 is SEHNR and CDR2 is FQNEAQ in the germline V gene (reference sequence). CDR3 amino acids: CASSLRQGADTQYF. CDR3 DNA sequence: TGTGCCAGCAGCTTGAGACAGGGGGCAGATACGCAGTATTTT. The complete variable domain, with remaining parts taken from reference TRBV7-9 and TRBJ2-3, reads DTGVSQNPRHKITKRGQNVTFRCDPISEHNRLYWYRQTLGQGPEFLTYFQNEAQLEKSRLLSDRFSAERPKGSFSTLEIQRTEQGDSAMYLCASSLRQGADTQYFGPGTRLTVL.

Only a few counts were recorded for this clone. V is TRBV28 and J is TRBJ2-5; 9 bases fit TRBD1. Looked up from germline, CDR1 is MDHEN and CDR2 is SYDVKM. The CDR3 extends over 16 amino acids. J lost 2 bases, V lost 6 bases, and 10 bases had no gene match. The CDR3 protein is CASSPAGTGNQETQYF. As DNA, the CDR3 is TGTGCCAGCAGCCCTGCCGGGACAGGGAATCAAGAGACCCAGTACTTC.

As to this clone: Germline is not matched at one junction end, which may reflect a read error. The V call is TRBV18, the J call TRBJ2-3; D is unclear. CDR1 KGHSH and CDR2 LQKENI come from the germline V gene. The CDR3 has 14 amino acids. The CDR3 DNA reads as TGTGCCAGCTCACCATATGGTAGCAGAGATACGCAGTATTTT. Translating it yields CASSPYGSRDTQYF. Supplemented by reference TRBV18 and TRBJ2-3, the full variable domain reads NAGVMQNPRHLVRRRGQEARLRCSPMKGHSHVYWYRQLPEEGLKFMVYLQKENIIDESGMPKERFSAEFPKEGPSILRIQQVVRGDSAAYFCASSPYGSRDTQYFGPGTRLTVL.

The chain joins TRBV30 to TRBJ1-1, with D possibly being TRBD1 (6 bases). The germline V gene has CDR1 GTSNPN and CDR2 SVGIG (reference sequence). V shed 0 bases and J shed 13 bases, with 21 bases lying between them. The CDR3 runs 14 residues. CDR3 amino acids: CAWSVRDPGPRGFF. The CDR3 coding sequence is TGTGCCTGGAGTGTACGTGATCCGGGACCCAGGGGTTTCTTT.

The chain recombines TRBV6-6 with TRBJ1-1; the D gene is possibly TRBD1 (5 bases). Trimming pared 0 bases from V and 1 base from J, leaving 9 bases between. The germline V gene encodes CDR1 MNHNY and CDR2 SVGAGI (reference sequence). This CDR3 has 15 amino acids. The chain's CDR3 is CASSYSGTANTEAFF. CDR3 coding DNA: TGTGCCAGCAGTTACTCGGGGACTGCGAACACTGAAGCTTTCTTT.

The CDR3 reads CASSMLDSRGNTIYF. The DNA of the CDR3 is TGTGCCAGCAGCATGCTGGACAGTCGCGGAAACACCATATATTTT. The chain carries TRBV4-2 and TRBJ1-3; D is perhaps TRBD1 (6 bases). Germline V gene sequence: CDR1 LGHNA, CDR2 YNFKEQ. The CDR3 loop spans 15 amino acids. V was shortened by 5 bases and J by 4 bases, with 15 bases between the two germline ends.

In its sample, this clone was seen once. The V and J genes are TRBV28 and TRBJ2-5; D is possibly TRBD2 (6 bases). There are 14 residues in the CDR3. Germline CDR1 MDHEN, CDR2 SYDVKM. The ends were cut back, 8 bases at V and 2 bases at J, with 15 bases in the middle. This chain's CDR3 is CASGALAWQETQYF. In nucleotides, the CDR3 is TGTGCCAGCGGGGCTCTAGCGTGGCAAGAGACCCAGTACTTC.

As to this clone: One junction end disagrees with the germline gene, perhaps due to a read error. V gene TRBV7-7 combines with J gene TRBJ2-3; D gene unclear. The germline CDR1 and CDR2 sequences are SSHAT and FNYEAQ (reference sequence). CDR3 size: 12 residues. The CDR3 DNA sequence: TGTGCTAGCAGATCAGTGGCCGGGACGCAGTATTTT. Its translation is CASRSVAGTQYF. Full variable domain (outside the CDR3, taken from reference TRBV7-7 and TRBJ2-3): GAGVSQSPRYKVTKRGQDVTLRCDPISSHATLYWYQQALGQGPEFLTYFNYEAQPDKSGLPSDRFSAERPEGSISTLTIQRTEQRDSAMYRCASRSVAGTQYFGPGTRLTVL.

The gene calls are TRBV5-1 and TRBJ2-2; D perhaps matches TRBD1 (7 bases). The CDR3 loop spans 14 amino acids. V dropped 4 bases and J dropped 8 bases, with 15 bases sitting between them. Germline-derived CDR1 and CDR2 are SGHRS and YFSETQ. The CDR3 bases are TGCGCCAGCAGCCCGCAGACAGGGACTGGGGAGCTGTTTTTT. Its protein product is CASSPQTGTGELFF.

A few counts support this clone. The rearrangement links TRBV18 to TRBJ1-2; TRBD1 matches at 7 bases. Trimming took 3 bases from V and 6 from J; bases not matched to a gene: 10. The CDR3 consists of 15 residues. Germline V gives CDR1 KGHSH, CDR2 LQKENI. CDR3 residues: CASSPIRQGGNGYTF. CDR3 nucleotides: TGTGCCAGCTCACCTATAAGACAGGGCGGGAATGGCTACACCTTC.

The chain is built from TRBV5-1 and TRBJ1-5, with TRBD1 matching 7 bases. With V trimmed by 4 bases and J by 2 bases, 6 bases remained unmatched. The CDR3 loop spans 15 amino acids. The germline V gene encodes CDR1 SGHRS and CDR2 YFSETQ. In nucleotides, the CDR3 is TGCGCCAGCAGCCCCGATACAGGGGGCAATCAGCCCCAGCATTTT. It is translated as CASSPDTGGNQPQHF.